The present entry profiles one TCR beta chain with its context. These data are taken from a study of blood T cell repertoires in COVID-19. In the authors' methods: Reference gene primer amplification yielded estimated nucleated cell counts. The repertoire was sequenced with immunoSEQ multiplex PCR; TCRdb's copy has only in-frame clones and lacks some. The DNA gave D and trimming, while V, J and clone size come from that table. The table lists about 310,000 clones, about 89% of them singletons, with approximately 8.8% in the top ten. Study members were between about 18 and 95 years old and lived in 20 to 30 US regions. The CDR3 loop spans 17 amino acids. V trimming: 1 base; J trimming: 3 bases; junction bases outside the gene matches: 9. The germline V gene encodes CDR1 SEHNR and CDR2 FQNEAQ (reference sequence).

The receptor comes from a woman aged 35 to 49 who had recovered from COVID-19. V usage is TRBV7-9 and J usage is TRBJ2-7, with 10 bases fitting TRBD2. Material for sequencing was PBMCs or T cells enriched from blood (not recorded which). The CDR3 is CASSLEAGLAGVYEQYF. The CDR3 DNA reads TGTGCCAGCAGCTTAGAAGCGGGTCTAGCGGGAGTCTACGAGCAGTACTTC.